This T cell receptor beta chain is from a study of T cells in localized non-small cell lung cancer. This clone was counted once. The germline gene is not matched at one end of the junction; a read error may be the cause. Some clones are missing from TCRdb's copy, which holds only in-frame ones; the method was immunoSEQ multiplex PCR. Seen here are 2,600 or so clones, around 38% observed once, and the top ten hold approximately 8%. The CDR3 totals 12 residues. From germline, CDR1 is MNHGY and CDR2 SAAAGT. This receptor was identified in a man between 40 and 70 years old with stage II lung adenocarcinoma. J is TRBJ2-1 and V is TRBV6-8; D might be TRBD2 (5 bases). Sequences were derived from normal lung tissue next to the tumor, sampled before any cancer treatment. The CDR3 sequence: CASGSSYNEQFF. CDR3 coding DNA: TGTGCCAGCGGGAGCTCCTATAATGAGCAGTTCTTC.